The 32 T cell receptor beta chains below all came from one sample that was sequenced in a study of shared clonotypes between healthy human individuals. TCRdb's table, derived via immunoSEQ multiplex PCR, lists solely in-frame clones and lacks some. The sample carries roughly 480,000 clones, around 80% recorded once. The source material was PBMCs. The receptors here all came from a woman aged 40 to 50 in good health. Some clones in this sample may be carry-over from other donors' samples.

The rearrangement joins TRBV6-1 to TRBJ1-3; D is uncertain. The V end lost 2 bases, the J end lost 0 bases, and 8 bases lay between the germline ends. Per the germline V gene, CDR1 is MNHNS and CDR2 is SASEGT. CDR3 length: 15 amino acids. Here the CDR3 DNA reads TGTGCCAGCAGTGAATCGCTGAACTCTGGAAACACCATATATTTT. Protein sequence: CASSESLNSGNTIYF.

This clone was counted at least ten times. Different DNA sequences within this sample yield the same CDR3. The V and J genes are TRBV9 and TRBJ2-4; D is undetermined. The CDR3 is 14 amino acids. V was shortened by 0 bases and J by 0 bases, with 4 bases between the two germline ends. Germline CDR1 and CDR2: SGDLS and YYNGEE. CDR3 loop: CASSVGGAKNIQYF. In DNA form, the CDR3 reads TGTGCCAGCAGCGTAGGAGGAGCCAAAAACATTCAGTACTTC.

The chain carries TRBV2 and TRBJ2-5, with D possibly being TRBD2 (6 bases). With 10 bases removed from V and 2 bases from J, the gap between germline ends came to 14 bases. Looked up from germline, CDR1 is SNHLY and CDR2 is FYNNEI. The CDR3 extends over 13 amino acids. The CDR3 coding sequence is TGTGCCACCTCTGGGGGGATACAAGAGACCCAGTACTTC. Amino acids: CATSGGIQETQYF.

The chain is built from TRBV30 and TRBJ2-1; D remains ambiguous. This CDR3 is built from 10 residues. Per germline, CDR1 GTSNPN and CDR2 SVGIG (reference sequence). V lost 1 base to trimming and J lost 16 bases, with 11 bases between them. The CDR3 coding sequence is TGTGCCTGGAGTGATTCTAGGCCCTTCTTC. Protein: CAWSDSRPFF.

The rearrangement uses TRBV7-2 and TRBJ2-4; D is perhaps TRBD2 (5 bases). This CDR3 region has 16 residues. CDR1 and CDR2 (germline): SGHTA, FQGNSA. V dropped 1 base and J dropped 1 base, with 11 bases sitting between them. The chain's CDR3 is CASSLGGIGAKNIQYF. The DNA for the CDR3 is TGTGCCAGCAGCTTAGGAGGGATAGGGGCCAAAAACATTCAGTACTTC.

The chain employs TRBV14 and TRBJ2-5; unclear D gene. Germline loops: CDR1 SGHDN, CDR2 FVKESK. V dropped 5 bases and J dropped 5 bases, with 12 bases sitting between them. This CDR3 contains 13 residues. The DNA of the CDR3 is TGTGCCAGCAGCAATCATCGACCTGAGACCCAGTACTTC. Its protein is CASSNHRPETQYF.

The chain carries TRBV7-8 and TRBJ2-1; D is perhaps TRBD1 (5 bases). The CDR3 length is 15 residues. Trimming removed 1 base from V and 8 bases from J, with 15 bases in between. The germline V gene has CDR1 SGHVS and CDR2 FQNEAQ. CDR3 residues: CASSLVGAATDEQFF. CDR3 in DNA: TGTGCCAGCAGCTTAGTAGGGGCCGCTACGGATGAGCAGTTCTTC.

The chain is built from TRBV18 and TRBJ2-1, with 7 bases matching TRBD1. The CDR3 consists of 15 residues. Germline assignment: CDR1 KGHSH and CDR2 LQKENI. V trimming: 6 bases; J trimming: 0 bases; junction bases outside the gene matches: 5. The CDR3 sequence: CASSANRGSYNEQFF. The CDR3 DNA reads as TGTGCCAGCTCGGCCAACAGGGGCTCCTACAATGAGCAGTTCTTC.

This clone was picked up a small number of times. This chain uses TRBV11-2 with TRBJ2-1; D tentatively fits TRBD1 or TRBD2 (5 bases each). There are 15 residues in the CDR3. Trimming stripped 5 bases from V and 3 bases from J, with 14 bases between. Germline lookup yields CDR1 SGHAT and CDR2 FQNNGV. DNA of the CDR3: TGTGCCAGCAGCGCCCCGGGACGGAACTACAATGAGCAGTTCTTC. The encoded protein is CASSAPGRNYNEQFF.

V and J are TRBV19 and TRBJ2-7; D is tentatively TRBD1 or TRBD2 (5 bases each). The CDR3 loop spans 15 amino acids. Trimming left V 5 bases short and J 3 bases short, with 17 bases between. Germline V gives CDR1 LNHDA, CDR2 SQIVND (reference sequence). Here the CDR3 reads CASSPPGFQGYEQYF. CDR3 DNA: TGTGCCAGTAGTCCTCCGGGGTTCCAGGGCTACGAGCAGTACTTC.

The V call is TRBV19, the J call TRBJ2-5; 9 nucleotides agree with TRBD1. Germline trimming cut 10 bases from V and 7 bases from J; bases unmatched to any gene: 10. From germline, CDR1 is LNHDA and CDR2 SQIVND (reference sequence). This CDR3 has 13 residues. CDR3 sequence reads: CATQGQGFRTQYF. In nucleotides, the CDR3 is TGTGCCACCCAGGGACAGGGATTTCGGACCCAGTACTTC.

J is TRBJ1-5 and V is TRBV6-6; D may be TRBD1 (6 bases). The CDR3 totals 14 residues. Trimming stripped 5 bases from V and 0 bases from J, with 8 bases between. CDR1 and CDR2 (germline): MNHNY, SVGAGI (reference sequence). DNA of the CDR3: TGTGCCAGCAGTCAGGACAGTAGCAATCAGCCCCAGCATTTT. It yields the protein CASSQDSSNQPQHF.

The chain carries TRBV5-1 and TRBJ2-5, with TRBD2 matching 12 bases. Germline lookup yields CDR1 SGHRS and CDR2 YFSETQ. The CDR3 contains 16 residues. V shed 4 bases, J shed 5 bases, and the junction held 9 bases outside the gene matches. DNA of the CDR3: TGCGCCAGCAGCCCGCGACTAGCGGGAGTTGAGGAGACCCAGTACTTC. Encoded protein: CASSPRLAGVEETQYF.

This clone was observed a few times. The chain joins TRBV6-5 to TRBJ1-3; D is perhaps TRBD1 (5 bases). The CDR3 runs to 15 residues. CDR1 MNHEY and CDR2 SVGAGI come from the germline V gene. V dropped 2 bases and J dropped 4 bases, with 12 bases sitting between them. The CDR3 DNA reads as TGTGCCAGCAGTTACCTCGGGGGAGAGGGAAACACCATATATTTT. Translating it yields CASSYLGGEGNTIYF.

This clone was counted only a few times. The CDR3 spells CASSLDQPKNIQYF. The CDR3 DNA follows: TGCGCCAGCAGCTTGGACCAGCCCAAAAACATTCAGTACTTC. V usage is TRBV5-1 and J usage is TRBJ2-4, with D unresolved. Trimming left V 0 bases short and J 2 bases short, with 6 bases between. Germline CDR1 and CDR2: SGHRS and YFSETQ. The CDR3 contains 14 residues.

The chain has TRBV5-1 and TRBJ2-2; D remains unclear. Looked up from germline, CDR1 is SGHRS and CDR2 is YFSETQ. V shed 4 bases and J shed 10 bases, with 11 bases lying between them. The length of the CDR3 is 12 residues. The CDR3 nucleotides read TGCGCCAGCAGCAACCCCCAAGAGGAGCTGTTTTTT. Translating it yields CASSNPQEELFF.

The chain recombines TRBV6-1 with TRBJ2-5, with no clear D. The CDR3 covers 14 residues. Per germline, CDR1 MNHNS and CDR2 SASEGT. V lost 1 base, J lost 4 bases, and 10 bases lay in between. CDR3 sequence: CASSEGMVGETQYF. CDR3 nucleotide sequence: TGTGCCAGCAGTGAAGGGATGGTGGGAGAGACCCAGTACTTC.

The gene calls are TRBV4-3 and TRBJ2-5, with D perhaps matching TRBD1 (5 bases). The V gene lost 2 bases and the J gene lost 5 bases, with 15 bases spanning the gap. This CDR3 comprises 15 residues. Germline-derived CDR1 and CDR2 are LGHNA and YSLEER. The CDR3 region is CASSQIRAPGETQYF. CDR3 nucleotides: TGCGCCAGCAGCCAAATCAGGGCTCCGGGTGAGACCCAGTACTTC.

The V and J genes are TRBV4-1 and TRBJ1-1; weak D call: TRBD1 (6 bases). The V and J ends lost 5 bases and 9 bases respectively, with 22 bases between them. Germline V gives CDR1 MGHRA, CDR2 YSYEKL. The CDR3 covers 15 residues. The CDR3 nucleotides are TGCGCCAGCAGCGAAACATATGGGGGGAGGGGGAAAGCTTTCTTT. Translated: CASSETYGGRGKAFF.

J is TRBJ2-7 and V is TRBV5-1; no clear D. Trimming took off 4 bases at V and 4 bases at J, with 15 bases between the two ends. CDR3 length equals 14 residues. The germline V gene has CDR1 SGHRS and CDR2 YFSETQ. CDR3 in DNA: TGCGCCAGCAGCCAAAGCTTGGGCATTTACGAGCAGTACTTC. Translation: CASSQSLGIYEQYF.

The chain employs TRBV2 and TRBJ2-3; D is ambiguous. CDR1 is SNHLY and CDR2 is FYNNEI in the germline V gene. V was shortened by 4 bases and J by 3 bases, with 11 bases between the two germline ends. There are 14 residues in the CDR3. In DNA, the CDR3 is TGTGCCAGCAGTGGGTCCTCTCGGACAGATACGCAGTATTTT. Encoded protein: CASSGSSRTDTQYF.

The V call is TRBV10-1, the J call TRBJ2-2; D is uncertain. V lost 2 bases and J 1 base, leaving 11 bases between the germline ends. Germline loops: CDR1 WNHNN, CDR2 SYGVQD (reference sequence). The CDR3 extends over 16 amino acids. CDR3 DNA sequence: TGCGCCAGCAGTGAGATAGTCGGTTTGAACACCGGGGAGCTGTTTTTT. This encodes CASSEIVGLNTGELFF.

A note on this clone: The sample holds other DNA sequences that translate to the same CDR3. The genes are TRBV5-5 and TRBJ1-3; D not certain. The germline V gene has CDR1 SGHKS and CDR2 YYEKEE (reference sequence). The CDR3 extends over 14 amino acids. Trimming removed 0 bases at V and 0 bases at J, with 4 bases between. CDR3 nucleotides: TGTGCCAGCAGCTTGGGGTCCTCTGGAAACACCATATATTTT. Its translation: CASSLGSSGNTIYF.

This clone appeared many times. This chain uses TRBV2 with TRBJ2-7, with a weak D call TRBD2 (5 bases). The V gene's germline CDR1 is SNHLY and CDR2 FYNNEI. This CDR3 region has 15 residues. V was clipped by 3 bases and J by 4 bases, with 16 bases between them. The CDR3 DNA follows: TGTGCCAGCAGTGACCGACGGGAAACTCGTTACGAGCAGTACTTC. This encodes CASSDRRETRYEQYF.

This clone came up a few times. V gene TRBV6-8 combines with J gene TRBJ1-5, with no clear D. The V gene's germline CDR1 is MNHGY and CDR2 SAAAGT. There are 14 residues in the CDR3. Between the trimmed V and J ends, which lost 6 bases and 2 bases, there was a span of 11 bases. CDR3 protein: CASRGAGRNQPQHF. The CDR3 bases are TGTGCCAGCAGAGGTGCAGGTCGCAATCAGCCCCAGCATTTT.

CDR3 amino acids: CASSFGGLQPQHF. The DNA for the CDR3 is TGTGCCAGCAGCTTTGGGGGGCTTCAGCCCCAGCATTTT. The chain has TRBV7-6 and TRBJ1-5; tentatively, D is TRBD1 (6 bases). The CDR3 is 13 residues long. Trimming stripped 3 bases from V and 6 bases from J, with 9 bases between. The germline V gene encodes CDR1 SGHVS and CDR2 FNYEAQ.

The chain is built from TRBV25-1 and TRBJ1-1; 8 nucleotides line up with TRBD1. This CDR3 has 15 residues. V lost 3 bases and J lost 0; bases outside the gene matches: 3. The germline gives CDR1 MGHDK, CDR2 SYGVNS. The CDR3 region has the DNA TGTGCCAGCAGTGAGGACAGGGCTTTGAACACTGAAGCTTTCTTT. Translated, it gives CASSEDRALNTEAFF.

V gene TRBV7-2 combines with J gene TRBJ2-2, with 7 bases identical to TRBD1. CDR1 is SGHTA and CDR2 is FQGNSA in the germline V gene. J was trimmed by 3 bases and V by 5 bases; bases with no gene match: 6. This CDR3 is built from 15 residues. The DNA of the CDR3 is TGTGCCAGCAGCCCACAGACAGGGTACACCGGGGAGCTGTTTTTT. Translated: CASSPQTGYTGELFF.

The V gene is TRBV9, the J gene TRBJ2-7; no reliable D call. V shed 4 bases and J shed 6 bases, with 14 bases lying between them. Germline V gives CDR1 SGDLS, CDR2 YYNGEE. The CDR3 contains 13 residues. In DNA form, the CDR3 reads TGTGCCAGCAGCCTATTTGGGGTTGGCGAGCAGTACTTC. It encodes CASSLFGVGEQYF.

The chain combines TRBV12-5 with TRBJ1-5, with D possibly matching TRBD1 (5 bases). V was clipped by 0 bases and J by 1 base, with 22 bases between them. The CDR3 is made up of 20 amino acids. Germline-derived CDR1 and CDR2 are LGHNT and FRNRAP. CDR3 sequence: CASGLVKFGLTVKSNQPQHF. In DNA, the CDR3 is TGTGCTAGTGGTTTGGTAAAGTTTGGCCTGACAGTCAAAAGCAATCAGCCCCAGCATTTT.

The J gene is TRBJ2-5, the V gene TRBV7-9, with D tentatively TRBD1 (6 bases). Germline V gene lookup returns CDR1 SEHNR and CDR2 FQNEAQ (reference sequence). The CDR3 loop spans 14 amino acids. V was clipped by 4 bases and J by 0 bases, with 9 bases between them. In DNA, the CDR3 is TGTGCCAGCAGCTCAGGACAGCACCAAGAGACCCAGTACTTC. It codes for CASSSGQHQETQYF.

A word on this clone: The sample carries other DNA sequences with the same CDR3. The rearrangement links TRBV11-2 to TRBJ2-5; no reliable D call. The CDR3 consists of 13 residues. Trimming left V 0 bases short and J 4 bases short, with 6 bases between. Looked up from germline, CDR1 is SGHAT and CDR2 is FQNNGV. This CDR3 is CASSLERSETQYF. The CDR3 DNA reads as TGTGCCAGCAGCTTAGAAAGATCAGAGACCCAGTACTTC.